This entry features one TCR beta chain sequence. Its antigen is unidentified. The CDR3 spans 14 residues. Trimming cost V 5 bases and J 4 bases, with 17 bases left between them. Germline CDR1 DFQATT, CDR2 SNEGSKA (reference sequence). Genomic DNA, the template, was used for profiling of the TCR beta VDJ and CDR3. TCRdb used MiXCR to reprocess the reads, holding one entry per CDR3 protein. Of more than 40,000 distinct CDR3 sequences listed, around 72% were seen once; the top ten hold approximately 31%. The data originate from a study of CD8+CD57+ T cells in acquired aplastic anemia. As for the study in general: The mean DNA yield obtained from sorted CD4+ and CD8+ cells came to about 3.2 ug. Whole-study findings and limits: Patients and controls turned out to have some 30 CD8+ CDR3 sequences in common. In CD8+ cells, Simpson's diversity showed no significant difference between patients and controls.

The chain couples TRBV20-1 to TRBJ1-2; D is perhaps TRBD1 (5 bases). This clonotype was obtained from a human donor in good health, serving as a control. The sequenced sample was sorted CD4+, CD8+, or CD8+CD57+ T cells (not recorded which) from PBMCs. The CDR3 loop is CSAWWSDSPYGYTF. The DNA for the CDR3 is TGCAGTGCTTGGTGGAGCGACAGCCCCTATGGCTACACCTTC.